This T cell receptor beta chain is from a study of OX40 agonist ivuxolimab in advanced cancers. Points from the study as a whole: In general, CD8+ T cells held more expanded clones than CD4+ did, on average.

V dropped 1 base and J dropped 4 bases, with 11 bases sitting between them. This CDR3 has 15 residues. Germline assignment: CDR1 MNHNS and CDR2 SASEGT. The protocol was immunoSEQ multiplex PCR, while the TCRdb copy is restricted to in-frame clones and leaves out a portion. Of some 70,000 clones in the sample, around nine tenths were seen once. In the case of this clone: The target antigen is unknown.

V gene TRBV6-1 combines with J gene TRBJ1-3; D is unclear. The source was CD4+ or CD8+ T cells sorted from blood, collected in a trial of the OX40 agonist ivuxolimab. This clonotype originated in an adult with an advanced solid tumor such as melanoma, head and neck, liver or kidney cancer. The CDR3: CASSEVVGRGNTIYF. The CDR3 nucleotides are TGTGCCAGCAGTGAAGTGGTCGGGAGGGGAAACACCATATATTTT.